These 28 T cell receptor beta chains came from one sample sequenced in a study of T cell responses to AZD1222 COVID-19 vaccine. Produced via immunoSEQ multiplex PCR; TCRdb's table is partial and in-frame only. In the table there are about 130,000 clones, roughly 93% of which are singletons. Sequenced here: peripheral blood, sampled on day 0 of AZD1222 vaccination. The receptors stem from an adult in good health.

The chain recombines TRBV19 with TRBJ1-3, with D unresolved. Trimming took off 2 bases at V and 3 bases at J, with 8 bases between the two ends. The CDR3 is 14 amino acids. Germline V gene sequence: CDR1 LNHDA, CDR2 SQIVND (reference sequence). Here the CDR3 reads CASSISGNGNTIYF. Written as DNA, the CDR3 is TGTGCCAGTAGTATATCTGGGAATGGAAACACCATATATTTT.

This rearrangement joins TRBV19 to TRBJ2-7; tentatively, D is TRBD1 (5 bases). This CDR3 has 15 residues. Deletions cut 1 base from V and 4 bases from J, with 14 bases between. Per germline, CDR1 LNHDA and CDR2 SQIVND (reference sequence). The CDR3 region has the DNA TGTGCCAGTAGTATAGGGGCGGCACAGGCGTACGAGCAGTACTTC. Its translation is CASSIGAAQAYEQYF.

The J gene is TRBJ2-1, the V gene TRBV4-2; 15 bases line up with TRBD2. This CDR3 comprises 15 residues. Germline V gene lookup returns CDR1 LGHNA and CDR2 YNFKEQ. V was pared by 5 bases and J by 9 bases, with 5 bases of the junction left unmatched. The CDR3 region has the DNA TGTGCCAGCAGCTTCGGACTAGCGGGGGGGGTTGAGCAGTTCTTC. Its protein product is CASSFGLAGGVEQFF.

V is TRBV27 and J is TRBJ1-6; 9 nucleotides agree with TRBD1. The V gene end was trimmed by 5 bases and the J gene end by 9 bases; junction bases not matched to a gene: 14. The germline V gene has CDR1 MNHEY and CDR2 SMNVEV (reference sequence). The CDR3 runs to 17 residues. This CDR3 is CASSPNRGPKDGSPLHF. The DNA of the CDR3 is TGTGCCAGCAGTCCTAACAGGGGGCCCAAGGATGGTTCACCCCTCCACTTT.

The V and J genes are TRBV5-1 and TRBJ1-1, with 8 bases lining up with TRBD1. V trimming: 1 base; J trimming: 6 bases; junction bases outside the gene matches: 8. The germline CDR1 and CDR2 sequences are SGHRS and YFSETQ. The CDR3 consists of 15 residues. CDR3 loop: CASSLFAGGSPEAFF. In nucleotides, the CDR3 is TGCGCCAGCAGCTTGTTCGCAGGGGGCAGTCCTGAAGCTTTCTTT.

In this sample, this clone turned up a few times. The chain carries TRBV5-1 and TRBJ1-6, with D maybe TRBD1 (5 bases). The CDR3 has 17 residues. Germline V gives CDR1 SGHRS, CDR2 YFSETQ. Between the trimmed V and J ends, which lost 4 bases and 8 bases, there was a span of 22 bases. The CDR3 sequence is CASSSHPGPGRDSPLHF. CDR3 nucleotides: TGCGCCAGCAGCAGCCACCCGGGGCCGGGGCGGGATTCACCCCTCCACTTT.

This rearrangement joins TRBV23-1 to TRBJ1-3, with 7 bases matching TRBD1. TRBV23-1 is marked as an open reading frame, function uncertain. This CDR3 spans 17 amino acids. The V and J ends lost 3 bases and 2 bases, in that order; junction bases with no gene match: 10. CDR3: CASSHPSDRVPGNTIYF. The CDR3 DNA is TGCGCCAGCAGTCACCCCTCCGACAGGGTACCTGGAAACACCATATATTTT.

CDR3 in amino acids: CAPPPKGGNQPQHF. CDR3 bases: TGTGCCCCGCCCCCCAAGGGAGGAAATCAGCCCCAGCATTTT. The rearrangement uses TRBV2 and TRBJ1-5; D ambiguous. The CDR3 is made up of 14 amino acids. Trimming took 11 bases from V and 4 from J, leaving 18 bases between them. Germline V gene lookup returns CDR1 SNHLY and CDR2 FYNNEI. Full variable domain (rest looked up from reference TRBV2 and TRBJ1-5): EPEVTQTPSHQVTQMGQEVILRCVPISNHLYFYWYRQILGQKVEFLVSFYNNEISEKSEIFDDQFSVERPDGSNFTLKIRSTKLEDSAMYFCAPPPKGGNQPQHFGDGTRLSIL.

The rearrangement links TRBV6-5 to TRBJ1-6, with 9 nucleotides matching TRBD1. CDR1 is MNHEY, CDR2 SVGAGI, per germline. V lost 6 bases and J lost 6; bases outside the gene matches: 6. The CDR3 is made up of 15 amino acids. Here the CDR3 DNA reads TGTGCCAGCAGAGGACAGGGGACGGTTAATTCACCCCTCCACTTT. Protein product: CASRGQGTVNSPLHF.

This chain connects TRBV11-2 to TRBJ2-1; D assignment may be TRBD1 or TRBD2 (5 bases each). Trimming removed 3 bases at V and 4 bases at J, with 13 bases between. Germline V lookup: CDR1 SGHAT, CDR2 FQNNGV. The CDR3 loop spans 15 amino acids. The CDR3 nucleotides read TGTGCCAGCAGCTTCCTTGTGGGGGAATACAATGAGCAGTTCTTC. Translation: CASSFLVGEYNEQFF.

The rearrangement uses TRBV7-2 and TRBJ1-2; TRBD1 is a possible D gene (5 bases). Germline V gene data show CDR1 as SGHTA and CDR2 as FQGNSA. The CDR3 is made up of 15 amino acids. V dropped 1 base and J dropped 3 bases, with 12 bases sitting between them. The CDR3 here is CASSLVGWGDYGYTF. The DNA for the CDR3 is TGTGCCAGCAGCTTAGTGGGCTGGGGCGACTATGGCTACACCTTC.

This sequence joins TRBV21-1 and TRBJ1-5; the table assigns TRBD1, which was not confirmed against the DNA. TRBV21-1 is a pseudogene segment. CDR3 length: 14 amino acids. The CDR3 here is CASRADRDNQPQHF. The CDR3, as DNA: TGTGCCAGCAGGGCGGACAGGGACAATCAGCCCCAGCATTTT.

Written as DNA, the CDR3 is TGTGCCAGCAGCCCTTACTTCCGGGGGTCAGATACGCAGTATTTT. Its translation is CASSPYFRGSDTQYF. The rearrangement joins TRBV6-6 to TRBJ2-3; possible D gene TRBD2, 6 bases. The length of the CDR3 is 15 residues. Germline V gene lookup returns CDR1 MNHNY and CDR2 SVGAGI (reference sequence). The V end was cut by 6 bases, the J end by 4 bases, with 17 bases between.

The chain couples TRBV15 to TRBJ1-6, with unresolved D. CDR3 length: 14 amino acids. Trimming removed 7 bases from V and 0 bases from J, with 7 bases in between. The V gene's germline CDR1 is LNHNV and CDR2 YYDKDF (reference sequence). CDR3 loop: CATTETSYNSPLHF. In DNA form, the CDR3 reads TGTGCCACCACTGAGACCTCCTATAATTCACCCCTCCACTTT.

This clone was recorded only once. The rearrangement joins TRBV4-2 to TRBJ1-2; no clear D gene. The length of the CDR3 is 12 residues. Germline-derived CDR1 and CDR2 are LGHNA and YNFKEQ. The V end lost 1 base, the J end lost 7 bases, and 7 bases lay between the germline ends. CDR3 amino acids: CASSQVAGGYTF. The CDR3, as DNA: TGTGCCAGCAGCCAAGTAGCCGGTGGCTACACCTTC.

The DNA for the CDR3 is TGTGCCAGCAGCTGGGACAACGGGGAGACCCAGTACTTC. This translates into CASSWDNGETQYF. The chain employs TRBV5-5 and TRBJ2-5; D may be TRBD1 (6 bases). CDR1 and CDR2 from the germline V gene are SGHKS and YYEKEE (reference sequence). V dropped 3 bases and J dropped 5 bases, with 11 bases sitting between them. The CDR3 spans 13 residues.

The J gene is TRBJ1-6, the V gene TRBV6-1; unclear D gene. In germline, CDR1 is MNHNS, CDR2 SASEGT. V shed 1 base and J shed 4 bases, with 8 bases lying between them. The length of the CDR3 is 15 residues. CDR3: CASSEVGLYNSPLHF. CDR3 coding DNA: TGTGCCAGCAGTGAAGTAGGTTTATATAATTCACCCCTCCACTTT.

The V call is TRBV7-8, the J call TRBJ1-4; TRBD1 is a possible D gene (5 bases). CDR3 length: 15 residues. Trimming left V 0 bases short and J 8 bases short, with 13 bases between. The V gene's germline CDR1 is SGHVS and CDR2 FQNEAQ. CDR3 in DNA: TGTGCCAGCAGCTTAGCGGTCAGGCGGGACGAAAAACTGTTTTTT. Encoded protein: CASSLAVRRDEKLFF.

The rearrangement uses TRBV15 and TRBJ1-1, with TRBD1 matching over 9 bases. Unmatched junction bases numbered 5, after V lost 3 bases and J lost 6 bases. This CDR3 is built from 14 residues. The V gene's germline CDR1 is LNHNV and CDR2 YYDKDF (reference sequence). The CDR3 DNA sequence: TGTGCCACCAGCAGGGACAGGGGAGGTCCTGAAGCTTTCTTT. Its translation is CATSRDRGGPEAFF.

V is TRBV20-1 and J is TRBJ1-2, with D unclear. Trimming shortened V by 6 bases and J by 1 base, and 6 bases separated the two germline ends. There are 11 residues in the CDR3. CDR1 DFQATT and CDR2 SNEGSKA come from the germline V gene (reference sequence). The CDR3 spells CSAPDNYGYTF. CDR3 bases: TGCAGTGCCCCAGATAACTATGGCTACACCTTC.

The CDR3 here is CASSLVGTSTEAFF. In nucleotides, the CDR3 is TGCGCCAGCAGCTTGGTGGGGACAAGCACTGAAGCTTTCTTT. V gene TRBV5-1 combines with J gene TRBJ1-1, with D maybe TRBD1 (6 bases). The V gene's germline CDR1 is SGHRS and CDR2 YFSETQ. This CDR3 comprises 14 residues. Deletions cut 0 bases from V and 4 bases from J, with 10 bases between.

The chain has TRBV10-3 and TRBJ1-4, with 11 bases that match TRBD1. Germline V gene sequence: CDR1 ENHRY, CDR2 SYGVKD. V shed 10 bases and J 6 bases; nucleotides not matched to a gene: 4. CDR3 length: 13 amino acids. As DNA, the CDR3 is TGTGCCACCGGGACAGGGGGAGATGAAAAACTGTTTTTT. This encodes CATGTGGDEKLFF.

The rearrangement uses TRBV9 and TRBJ1-5; tentative D call: TRBD1 (6 bases). Trimming took off 5 bases at V and 6 bases at J, with 15 bases between the two ends. The CDR3 covers 14 residues. Germline V gene lookup returns CDR1 SGDLS and CDR2 YYNGEE. The CDR3 coding sequence is TGTGCCAGCAGTCAAGGGGGGGTAGGTCAGCCCCAGCATTTT. This translates into CASSQGGVGQPQHF.

This chain links TRBV15 with TRBJ1-3; no firm D call. V lost 0 bases to trimming and J lost 0 bases, with 9 bases between them. CDR1 and CDR2 (germline): LNHNV, YYDKDF (reference sequence). This CDR3 is built from 16 residues. The DNA for the CDR3 is TGTGCCACCAGCAGAGATGTCCTTTCCTCTGGAAACACCATATATTTT. Amino acids: CATSRDVLSSGNTIYF.

The chain is built from TRBV29-1 and TRBJ2-1, with D tentatively TRBD1 (5 bases). Germline V lookup: CDR1 SQVTM, CDR2 ANQGSEA. V gave up 8 bases and J gave up 3 bases, with 17 bases separating them. This CDR3 comprises 14 residues. CDR3 amino acids: CSTWTRRIYNEQFF. In nucleotides, the CDR3 is TGCAGCACTTGGACAAGGAGAATCTACAATGAGCAGTTCTTC.

This clone was found a few times. The chain couples TRBV6-5 to TRBJ1-2; D is ambiguous. The CDR3 covers 15 residues. Trimming cost V 0 bases and J 5 bases, with 13 bases left between them. Germline values: CDR1 MNHEY, CDR2 SVGAGI. The CDR3: CASSYSQEWEYGYTF. DNA of the CDR3: TGTGCCAGCAGTTACTCGCAGGAATGGGAGTATGGCTACACCTTC.

A single count supports this clone. The V gene is TRBV2, the J gene TRBJ1-5, with D perhaps TRBD1 (6 bases). Germline loops: CDR1 SNHLY, CDR2 FYNNEI. V was clipped by 6 bases and J by 3 bases, with 12 bases between them. The CDR3 runs to 14 residues. The CDR3 here is CASSDTGPNQPQHF. In DNA, the CDR3 is TGTGCCAGCAGCGATACAGGGCCCAATCAGCCCCAGCATTTT.

The rearrangement links TRBV6-1 to TRBJ2-7; the D gene is possibly TRBD2 (5 bases). V shed 4 bases and J shed 0 bases, with 10 bases lying between them. The CDR3 is made up of 14 amino acids. The germline gives CDR1 MNHNS, CDR2 SASEGT. CDR3 sequence: CASSVAGNSYEQYF. The CDR3 DNA reads TGTGCCAGCAGTGTAGCCGGGAACTCCTACGAGCAGTACTTC.